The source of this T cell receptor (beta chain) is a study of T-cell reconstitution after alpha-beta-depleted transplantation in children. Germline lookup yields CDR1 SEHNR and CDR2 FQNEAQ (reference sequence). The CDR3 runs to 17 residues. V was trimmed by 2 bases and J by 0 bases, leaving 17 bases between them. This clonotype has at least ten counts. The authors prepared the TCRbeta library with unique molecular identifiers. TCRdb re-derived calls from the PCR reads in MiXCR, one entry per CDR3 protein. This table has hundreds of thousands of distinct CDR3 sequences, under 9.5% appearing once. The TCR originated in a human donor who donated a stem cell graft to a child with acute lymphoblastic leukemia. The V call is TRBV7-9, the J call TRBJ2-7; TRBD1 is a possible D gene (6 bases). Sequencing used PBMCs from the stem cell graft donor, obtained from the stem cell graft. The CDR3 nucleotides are TGTGCCAGCAGCTTATTTCCGGGTGACAGGAGCTCCTACGAGCAGTACTTC. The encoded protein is CASSLFPGDRSSYEQYF.